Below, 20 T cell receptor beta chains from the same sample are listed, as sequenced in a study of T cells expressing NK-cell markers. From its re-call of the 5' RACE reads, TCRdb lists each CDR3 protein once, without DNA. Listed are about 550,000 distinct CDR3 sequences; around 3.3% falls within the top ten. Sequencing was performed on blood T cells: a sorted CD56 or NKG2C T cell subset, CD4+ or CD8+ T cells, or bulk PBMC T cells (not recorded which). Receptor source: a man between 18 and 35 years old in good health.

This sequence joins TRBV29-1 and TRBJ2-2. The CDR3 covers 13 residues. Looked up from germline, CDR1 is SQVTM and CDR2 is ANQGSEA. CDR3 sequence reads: CSVAWLNTGELFF.

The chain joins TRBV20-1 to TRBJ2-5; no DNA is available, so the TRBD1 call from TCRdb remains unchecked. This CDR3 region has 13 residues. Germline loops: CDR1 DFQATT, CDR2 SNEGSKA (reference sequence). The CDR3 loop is CSAGTRLPETQYF.

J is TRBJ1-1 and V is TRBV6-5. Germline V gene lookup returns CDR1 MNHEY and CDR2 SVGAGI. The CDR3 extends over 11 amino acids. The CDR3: CASSSQVRAFF.

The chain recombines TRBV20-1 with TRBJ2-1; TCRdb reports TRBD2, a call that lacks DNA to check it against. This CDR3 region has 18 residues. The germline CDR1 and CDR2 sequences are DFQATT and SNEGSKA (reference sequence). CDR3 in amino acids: CSAPRTSGLVSSYNEQFF.

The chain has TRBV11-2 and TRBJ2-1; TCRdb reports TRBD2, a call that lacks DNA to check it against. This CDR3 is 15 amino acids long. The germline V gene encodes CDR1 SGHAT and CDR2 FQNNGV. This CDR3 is CASSLDSYPGTRKFF.

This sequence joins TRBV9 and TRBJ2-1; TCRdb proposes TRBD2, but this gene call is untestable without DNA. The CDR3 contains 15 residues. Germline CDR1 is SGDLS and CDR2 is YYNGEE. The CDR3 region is CASSVSTSGRHEQFF.

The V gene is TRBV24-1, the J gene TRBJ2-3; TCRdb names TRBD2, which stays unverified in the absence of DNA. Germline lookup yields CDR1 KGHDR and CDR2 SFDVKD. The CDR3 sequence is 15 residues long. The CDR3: CATSMSSPRTDTQYF.

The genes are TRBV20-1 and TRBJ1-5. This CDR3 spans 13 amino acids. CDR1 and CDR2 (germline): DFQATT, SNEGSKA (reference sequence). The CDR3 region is CSARKEFNQPQHF.

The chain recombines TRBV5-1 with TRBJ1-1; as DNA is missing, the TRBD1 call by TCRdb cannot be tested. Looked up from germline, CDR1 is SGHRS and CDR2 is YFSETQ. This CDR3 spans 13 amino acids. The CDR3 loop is CASSPDRDTEAFF.

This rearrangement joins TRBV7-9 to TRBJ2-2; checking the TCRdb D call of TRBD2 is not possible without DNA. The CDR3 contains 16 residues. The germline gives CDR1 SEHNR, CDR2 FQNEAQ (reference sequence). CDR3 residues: CASSLLPTEQGGELFF.

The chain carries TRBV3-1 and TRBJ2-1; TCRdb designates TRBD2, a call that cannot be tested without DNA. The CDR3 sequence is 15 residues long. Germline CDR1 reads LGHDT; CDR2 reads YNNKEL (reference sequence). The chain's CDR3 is CASSNLALSYNEQFF.

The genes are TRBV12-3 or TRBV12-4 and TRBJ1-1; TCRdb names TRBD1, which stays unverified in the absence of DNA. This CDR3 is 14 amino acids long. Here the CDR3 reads CASSRRQVNTEAFF.

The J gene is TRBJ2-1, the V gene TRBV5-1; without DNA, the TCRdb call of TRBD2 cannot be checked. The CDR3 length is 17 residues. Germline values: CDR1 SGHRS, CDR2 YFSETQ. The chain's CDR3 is CASSSSEGLAGYNEQFF.

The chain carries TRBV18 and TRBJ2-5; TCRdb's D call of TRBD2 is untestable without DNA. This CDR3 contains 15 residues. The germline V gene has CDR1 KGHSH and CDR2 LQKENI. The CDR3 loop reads CASSPLEGAQETQYF.

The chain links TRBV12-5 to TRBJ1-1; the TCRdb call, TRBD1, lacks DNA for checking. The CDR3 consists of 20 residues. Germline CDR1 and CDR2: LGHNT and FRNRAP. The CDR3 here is CASGLIGCVRRSPLNTEAFF.

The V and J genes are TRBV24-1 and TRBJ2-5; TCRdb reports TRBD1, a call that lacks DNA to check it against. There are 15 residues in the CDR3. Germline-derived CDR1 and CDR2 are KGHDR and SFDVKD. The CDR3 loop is CATSNRTGESETQYF.

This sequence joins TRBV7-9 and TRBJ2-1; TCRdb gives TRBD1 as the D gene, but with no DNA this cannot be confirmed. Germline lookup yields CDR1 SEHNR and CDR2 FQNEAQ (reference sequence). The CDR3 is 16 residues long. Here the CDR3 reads CASSFGRDHSYNEQFF. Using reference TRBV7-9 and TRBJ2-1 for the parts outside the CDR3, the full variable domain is DTGVSQNPRHKITKRGQNVTFRCDPISEHNRLYWYRQTLGQGPEFLTYFQNEAQLEKSRLLSDRFSAERPKGSFSTLEIQRTEQGDSAMYLCASSFGRDHSYNEQFFGPGTRLTVL.

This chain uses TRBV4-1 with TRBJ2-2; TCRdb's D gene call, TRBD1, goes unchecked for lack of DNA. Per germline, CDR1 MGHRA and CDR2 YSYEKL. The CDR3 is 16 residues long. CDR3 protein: CASSQLRGPVTGELFF.

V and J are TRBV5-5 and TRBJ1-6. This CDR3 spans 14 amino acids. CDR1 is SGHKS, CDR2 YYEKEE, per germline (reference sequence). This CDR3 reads CASSLVGFNSPLHF.

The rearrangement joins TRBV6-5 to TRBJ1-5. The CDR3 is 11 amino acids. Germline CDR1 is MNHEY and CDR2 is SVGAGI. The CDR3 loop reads CASTGGVPQHF.